This T cell receptor (beta chain) derives from a study of T cell responses to AZD1222 COVID-19 vaccine. Study-level results: Mostly white British, mostly female donors; authors suggested clonal diversity may be underestimated.

From germline, CDR1 is LGHNA and CDR2 YSLEER. Germline trimming cut 0 bases from V and 5 bases from J; bases unmatched to any gene: 9. The CDR3 runs 16 residues. Sequencing used immunoSEQ multiplex PCR; TCRdb keeps in-frame clones, though not all of them. The profile covers approximately 110,000 clones, with 88% appearing a single time and 13% taken by the ten largest. Remarks on this clone: What it binds is not known.

Source: peripheral blood, taken on day 0 of MenACWY control vaccination. This chain joins TRBV4-3 and TRBJ1-2, with 7 bases lining up with TRBD1. The TCR comes from an adult in good health. CDR3 region: CASSQEDRPNLYGYTF. In DNA form, the CDR3 reads TGCGCCAGCAGCCAAGAGGACAGGCCAAACCTATATGGCTACACCTTC.